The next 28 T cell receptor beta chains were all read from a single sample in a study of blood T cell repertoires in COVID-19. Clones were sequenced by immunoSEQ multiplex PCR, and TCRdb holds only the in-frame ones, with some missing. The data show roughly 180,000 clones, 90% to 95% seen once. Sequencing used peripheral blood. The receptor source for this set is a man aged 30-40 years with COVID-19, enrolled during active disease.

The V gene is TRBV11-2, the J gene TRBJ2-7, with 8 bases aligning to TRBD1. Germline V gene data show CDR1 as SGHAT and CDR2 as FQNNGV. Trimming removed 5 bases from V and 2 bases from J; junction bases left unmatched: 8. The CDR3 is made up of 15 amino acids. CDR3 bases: TGTGCCAGCAGCGGGCTGGACAGGGTCGCCTACGAGCAGTACTTC. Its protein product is CASSGLDRVAYEQYF.

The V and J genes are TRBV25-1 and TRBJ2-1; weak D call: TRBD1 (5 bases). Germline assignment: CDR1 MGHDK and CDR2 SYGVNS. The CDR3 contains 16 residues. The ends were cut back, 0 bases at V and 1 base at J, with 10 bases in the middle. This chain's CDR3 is CASSEYQGRSYNEQFF. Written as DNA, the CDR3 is TGTGCCAGCAGTGAATATCAGGGCCGTTCCTACAATGAGCAGTTCTTC.

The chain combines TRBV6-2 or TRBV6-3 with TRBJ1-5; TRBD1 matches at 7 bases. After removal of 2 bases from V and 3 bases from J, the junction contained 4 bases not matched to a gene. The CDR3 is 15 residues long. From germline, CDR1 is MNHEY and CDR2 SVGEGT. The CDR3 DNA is TGTGCCAGCAGTTACGGGACAGCCCCCAATCAGCCCCAGCATTTT. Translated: CASSYGTAPNQPQHF.

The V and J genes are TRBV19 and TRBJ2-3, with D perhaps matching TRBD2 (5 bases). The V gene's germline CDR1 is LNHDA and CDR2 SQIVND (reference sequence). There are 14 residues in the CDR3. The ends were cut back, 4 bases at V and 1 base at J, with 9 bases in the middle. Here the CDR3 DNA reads TGTGCCAGTAGTAACCGGCGGGGCACAGATACGCAGTATTTT. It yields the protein CASSNRRGTDTQYF.

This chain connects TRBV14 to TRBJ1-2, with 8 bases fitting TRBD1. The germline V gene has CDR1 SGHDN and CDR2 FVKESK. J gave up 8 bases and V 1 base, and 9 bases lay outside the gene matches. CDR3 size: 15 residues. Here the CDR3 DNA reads TGTGCCAGCAGCCAAGGGGTCAGGGGGCTGTCCGGCTACACCTTC. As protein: CASSQGVRGLSGYTF.

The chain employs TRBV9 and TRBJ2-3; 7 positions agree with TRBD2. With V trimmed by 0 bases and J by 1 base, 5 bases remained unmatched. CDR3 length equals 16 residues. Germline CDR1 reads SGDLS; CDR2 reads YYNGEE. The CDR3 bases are TGTGCCAGCAGCGTAGGAGCGGGGATACGCACAGATACGCAGTATTTT. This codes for CASSVGAGIRTDTQYF.

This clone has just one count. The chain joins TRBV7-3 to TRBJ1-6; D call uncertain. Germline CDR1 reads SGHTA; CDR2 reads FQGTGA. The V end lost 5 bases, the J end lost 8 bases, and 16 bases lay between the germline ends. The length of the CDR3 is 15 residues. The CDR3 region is CASSLSLVQDSPLHF. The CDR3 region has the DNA TGTGCCAGCAGCCTATCACTGGTTCAGGATTCACCCCTCCACTTT.

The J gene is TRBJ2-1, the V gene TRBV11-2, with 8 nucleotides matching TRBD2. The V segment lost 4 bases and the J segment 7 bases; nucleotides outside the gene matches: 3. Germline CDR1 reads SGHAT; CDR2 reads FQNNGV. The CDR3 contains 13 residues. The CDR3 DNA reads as TGTGCCAGCAGCTCGGGAGGGACGAATGAGCAGTTCTTC. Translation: CASSSGGTNEQFF.

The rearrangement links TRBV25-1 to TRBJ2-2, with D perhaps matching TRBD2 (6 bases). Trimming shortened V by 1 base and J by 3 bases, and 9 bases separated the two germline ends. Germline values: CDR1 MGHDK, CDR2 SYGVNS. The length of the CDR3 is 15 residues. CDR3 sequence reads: CASSEWGVYTGELFF. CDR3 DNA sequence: TGTGCCAGCAGTGAATGGGGGGTCTACACCGGGGAGCTGTTTTTT.

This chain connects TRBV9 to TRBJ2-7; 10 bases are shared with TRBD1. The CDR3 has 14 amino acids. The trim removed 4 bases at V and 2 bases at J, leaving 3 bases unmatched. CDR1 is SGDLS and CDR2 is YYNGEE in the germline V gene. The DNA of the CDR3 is TGTGCCAGCAGCTCCGGGACAGGGGCCTACGAGCAGTACTTC. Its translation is CASSSGTGAYEQYF.

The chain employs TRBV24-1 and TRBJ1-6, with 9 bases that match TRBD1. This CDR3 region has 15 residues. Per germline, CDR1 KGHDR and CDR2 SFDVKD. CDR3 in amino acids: CARWESGQGNSPLHF. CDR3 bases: TGTGCTAGATGGGAATCGGGACAGGGTAATTCACCCCTCCACTTT.

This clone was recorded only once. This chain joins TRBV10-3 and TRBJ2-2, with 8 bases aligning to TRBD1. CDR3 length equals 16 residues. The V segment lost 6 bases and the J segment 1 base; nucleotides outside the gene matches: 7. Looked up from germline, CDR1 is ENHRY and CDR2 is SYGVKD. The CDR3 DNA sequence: TGTGCCATCAGAAGTTCGACAGGGGAGAACACCGGGGAGCTGTTTTTT. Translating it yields CAIRSSTGENTGELFF.

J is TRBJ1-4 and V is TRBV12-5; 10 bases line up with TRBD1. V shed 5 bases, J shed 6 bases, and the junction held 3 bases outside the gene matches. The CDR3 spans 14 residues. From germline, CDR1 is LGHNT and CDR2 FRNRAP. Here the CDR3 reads CASGRGQGYEKLFF. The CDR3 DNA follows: TGTGCTAGTGGTCGGGGACAGGGGTATGAAAAACTGTTTTTT.

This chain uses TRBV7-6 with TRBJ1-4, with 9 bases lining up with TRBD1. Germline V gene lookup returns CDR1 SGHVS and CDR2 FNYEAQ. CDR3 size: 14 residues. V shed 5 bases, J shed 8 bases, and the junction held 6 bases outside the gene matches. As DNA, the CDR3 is TGTGCCAGCAGCGCCGGGACAGGGCGAGAAAAACTGTTTTTT. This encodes CASSAGTGREKLFF.

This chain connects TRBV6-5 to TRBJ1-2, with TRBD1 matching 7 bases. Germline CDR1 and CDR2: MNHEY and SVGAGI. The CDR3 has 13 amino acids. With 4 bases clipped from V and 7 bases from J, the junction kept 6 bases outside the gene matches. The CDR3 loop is CASSSRQGAGYTF. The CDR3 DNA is TGTGCCAGCAGTTCCCGACAGGGTGCTGGCTACACCTTC.

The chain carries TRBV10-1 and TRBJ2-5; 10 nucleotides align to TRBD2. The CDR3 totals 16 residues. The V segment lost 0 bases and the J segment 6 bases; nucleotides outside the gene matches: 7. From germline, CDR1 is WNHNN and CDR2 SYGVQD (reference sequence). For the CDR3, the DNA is TGCGCCAGCAGTGAGTCGCTTAGCGGGGGGCTGAAGACCCAGTACTTC. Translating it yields CASSESLSGGLKTQYF.

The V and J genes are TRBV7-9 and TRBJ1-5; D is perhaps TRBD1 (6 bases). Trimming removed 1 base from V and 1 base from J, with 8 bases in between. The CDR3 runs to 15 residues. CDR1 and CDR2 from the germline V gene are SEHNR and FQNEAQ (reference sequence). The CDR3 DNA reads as TGTGCCAGCAGCTTAGGGGACACCAGCAATCAGCCCCAGCATTTT. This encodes CASSLGDTSNQPQHF.

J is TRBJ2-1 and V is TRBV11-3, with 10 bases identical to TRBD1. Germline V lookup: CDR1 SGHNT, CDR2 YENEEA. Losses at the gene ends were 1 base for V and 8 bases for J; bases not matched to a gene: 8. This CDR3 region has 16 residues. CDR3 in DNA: TGTGCCAGCAGCTTAGGGGTAGGGACAGGGGTCGATGAGCAGTTCTTC. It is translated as CASSLGVGTGVDEQFF.

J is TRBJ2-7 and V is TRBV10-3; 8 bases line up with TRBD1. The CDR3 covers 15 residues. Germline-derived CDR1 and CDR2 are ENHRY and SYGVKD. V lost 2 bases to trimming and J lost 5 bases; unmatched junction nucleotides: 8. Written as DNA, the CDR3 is TGTGCCATCAGTGAGGTTCAGGGACAGGCCCACGAGCAGTACTTC. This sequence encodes CAISEVQGQAHEQYF.

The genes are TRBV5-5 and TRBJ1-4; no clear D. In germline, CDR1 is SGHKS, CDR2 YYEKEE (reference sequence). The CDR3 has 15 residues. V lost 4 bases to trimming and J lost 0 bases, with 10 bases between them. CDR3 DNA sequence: TGTGCCAGCAGCCGCCGACTGGCAACTAATGAAAAACTGTTTTTT. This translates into CASSRRLATNEKLFF.

CDR3 coding DNA: TGTGCCAGCAGCTTAGCTACACGCACCTACGAGCAGTACTTC. Translated: CASSLATRTYEQYF. V usage is TRBV7-2 and J usage is TRBJ2-7; no clear D gene. Trimming left V 0 bases short and J 2 bases short, with 8 bases between. CDR1 is SGHTA, CDR2 FQGNSA, per germline. There are 14 residues in the CDR3.

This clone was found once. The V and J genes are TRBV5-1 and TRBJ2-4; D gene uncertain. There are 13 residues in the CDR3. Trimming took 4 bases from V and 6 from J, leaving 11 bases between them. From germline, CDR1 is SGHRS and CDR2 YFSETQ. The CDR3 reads CASSLLSGNIQYF. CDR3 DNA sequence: TGCGCCAGCAGCCTACTATCGGGAAACATTCAGTACTTC.

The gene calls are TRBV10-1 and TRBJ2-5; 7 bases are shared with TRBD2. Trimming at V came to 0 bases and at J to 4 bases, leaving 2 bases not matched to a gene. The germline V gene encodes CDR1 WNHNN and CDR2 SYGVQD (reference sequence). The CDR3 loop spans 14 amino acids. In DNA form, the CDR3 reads TGCGCCAGCAGTGAGTCGGGAGGGCGAGAGACCCAGTACTTC. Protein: CASSESGGRETQYF.

The CDR3 is CASSFDGDRGSHEQYF. DNA of the CDR3: TGCGCCAGCAGCTTTGACGGGGACAGGGGTTCCCACGAGCAGTACTTC. The chain employs TRBV5-1 and TRBJ2-7, with 10 bases identical to TRBD1. CDR1 is SGHRS and CDR2 is YFSETQ in the germline V gene. With 2 bases clipped from V and 5 bases from J, the junction kept 10 bases outside the gene matches. This CDR3 contains 16 residues. The full variable domain, completed using reference TRBV5-1 and TRBJ2-7, is KAGVTQTPRYLIKTRGQQVTLSCSPISGHRSVSWYQQTPGQGLQFLFEYFSETQRNKGNFPGRFSGRQFSNSRSEMNVSTLELGDSALYLCASSFDGDRGSHEQYFGPGTRLTVT.

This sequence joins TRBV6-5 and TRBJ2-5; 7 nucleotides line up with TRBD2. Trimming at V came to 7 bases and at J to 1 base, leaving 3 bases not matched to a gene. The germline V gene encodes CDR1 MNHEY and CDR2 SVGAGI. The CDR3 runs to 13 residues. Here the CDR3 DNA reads TGTGCCAGCACCCAGCGGGGCCAAGAGACCCAGTACTTC. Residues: CASTQRGQETQYF.

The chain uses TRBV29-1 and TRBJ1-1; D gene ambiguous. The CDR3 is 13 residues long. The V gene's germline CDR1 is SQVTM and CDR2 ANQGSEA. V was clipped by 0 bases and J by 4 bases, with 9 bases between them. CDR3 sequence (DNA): TGCAGCGTTGAAGAATCAGTCGCCACTGAAGCTTTCTTT. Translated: CSVEESVATEAFF. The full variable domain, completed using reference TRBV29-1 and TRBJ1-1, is SAVISQKPSRDICQRGTSLTIQCQVDSQVTMMFWYRQQPGQSLTLIATANQGSEATYESGFVIDKFPISRPNLTFSTLTVSNMSPEDSSIYLCSVEESVATEAFFGQGTRLTVV.

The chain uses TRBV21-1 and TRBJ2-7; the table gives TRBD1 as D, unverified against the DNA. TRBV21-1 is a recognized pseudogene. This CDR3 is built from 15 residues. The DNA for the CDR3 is TGTGCCAGCAGCAAATCAGGACATTCATCTTACGAGCAGTACTTC. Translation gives CASSKSGHSSYEQYF.

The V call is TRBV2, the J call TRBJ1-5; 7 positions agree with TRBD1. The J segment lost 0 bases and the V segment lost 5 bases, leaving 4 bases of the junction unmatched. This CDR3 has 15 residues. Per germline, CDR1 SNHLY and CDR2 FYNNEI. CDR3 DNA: TGTGCCAGCAGTCCCGACAGGGTTAGCAATCAGCCCCAGCATTTT. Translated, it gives CASSPDRVSNQPQHF.